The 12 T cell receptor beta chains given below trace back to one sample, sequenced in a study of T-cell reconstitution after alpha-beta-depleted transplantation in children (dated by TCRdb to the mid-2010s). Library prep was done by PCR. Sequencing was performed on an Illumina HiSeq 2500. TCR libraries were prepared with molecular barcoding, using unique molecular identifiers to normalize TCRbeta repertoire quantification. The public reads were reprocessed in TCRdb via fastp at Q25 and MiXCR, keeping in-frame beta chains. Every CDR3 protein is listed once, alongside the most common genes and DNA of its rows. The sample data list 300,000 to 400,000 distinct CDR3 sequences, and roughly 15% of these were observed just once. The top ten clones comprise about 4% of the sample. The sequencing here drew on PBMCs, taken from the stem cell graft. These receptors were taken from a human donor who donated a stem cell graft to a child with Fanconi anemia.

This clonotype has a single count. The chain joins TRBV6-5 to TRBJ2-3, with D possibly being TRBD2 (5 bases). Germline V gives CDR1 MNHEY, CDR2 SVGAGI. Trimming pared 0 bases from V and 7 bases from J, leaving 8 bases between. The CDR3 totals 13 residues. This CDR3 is CASSYSSGNTQYF. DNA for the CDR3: TGTGCCAGCAGTTACTCGTCCGGGAATACGCAGTATTTT.

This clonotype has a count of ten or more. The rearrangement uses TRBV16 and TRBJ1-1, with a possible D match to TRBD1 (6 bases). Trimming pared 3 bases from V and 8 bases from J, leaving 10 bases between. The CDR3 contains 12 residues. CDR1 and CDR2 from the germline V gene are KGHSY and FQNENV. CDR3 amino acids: CASSHGGPEAFF. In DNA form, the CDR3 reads TGTGCCAGCAGCCACGGGGGCCCGGAAGCTTTCTTT.

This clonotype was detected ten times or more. CDR3 in amino acids: CASSPLQGPLADTQYF. The DNA of the CDR3 is TGTGCCAGCAGCCCATTACAGGGGCCCCTGGCAGATACGCAGTATTTT. The chain carries TRBV28 and TRBJ2-3; 7 nucleotides align to TRBD1. The CDR3 sequence is 16 residues long. The trim removed 6 bases at V and 4 bases at J, leaving 13 bases unmatched. Germline V gene sequence: CDR1 MDHEN, CDR2 SYDVKM.

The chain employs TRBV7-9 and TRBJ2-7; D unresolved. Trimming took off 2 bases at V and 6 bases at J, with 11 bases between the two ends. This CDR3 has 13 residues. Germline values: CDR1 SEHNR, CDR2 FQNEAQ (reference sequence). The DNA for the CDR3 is TGTGCCAGCAGCTTACTTCAGAATGGCGAGCAGTACGTC. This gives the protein CASSLLQNGEQYV.

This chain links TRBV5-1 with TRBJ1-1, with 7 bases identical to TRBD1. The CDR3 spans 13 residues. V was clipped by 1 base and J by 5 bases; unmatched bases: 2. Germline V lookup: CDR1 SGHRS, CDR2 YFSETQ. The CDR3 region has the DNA TGCGCCAGCAGCTTGCAGGGGGAAACTGAAGCTTTCTTT. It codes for CASSLQGETEAFF.

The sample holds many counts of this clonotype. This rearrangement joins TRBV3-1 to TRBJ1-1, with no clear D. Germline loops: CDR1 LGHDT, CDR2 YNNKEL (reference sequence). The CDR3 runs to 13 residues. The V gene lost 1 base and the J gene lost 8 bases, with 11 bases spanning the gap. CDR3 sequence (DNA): TGTGCCAGCAGCCAAGCAGGCATCACCGAAGCTTTCTTT. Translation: CASSQAGITEAFF. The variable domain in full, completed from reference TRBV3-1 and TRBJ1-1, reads DTAVSQTPKYLVTQMGNDKSIKCEQNLGHDTMYWYKQDSKKFLKIMFSYNNKELIINETVPNRFSPKSPDKAHLNLHINSLELGDSAVYFCASSQAGITEAFFGQGTRLTVV.

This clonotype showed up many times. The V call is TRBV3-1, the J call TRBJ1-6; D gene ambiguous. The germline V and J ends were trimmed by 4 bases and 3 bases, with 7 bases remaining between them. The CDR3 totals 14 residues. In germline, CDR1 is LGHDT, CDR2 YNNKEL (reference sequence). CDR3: CASSRTVYNSPLHF. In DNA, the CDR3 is TGTGCCAGCAGCCGGACCGTCTATAATTCACCCCTCCACTTT.

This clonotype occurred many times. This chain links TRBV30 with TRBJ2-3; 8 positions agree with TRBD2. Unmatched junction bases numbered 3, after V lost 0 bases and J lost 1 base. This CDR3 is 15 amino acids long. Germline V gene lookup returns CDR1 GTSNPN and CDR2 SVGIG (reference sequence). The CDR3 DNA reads TGTGCCTGGAGTGTAAGCGGGAGAGGCACAGATACGCAGTATTTT. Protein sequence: CAWSVSGRGTDTQYF. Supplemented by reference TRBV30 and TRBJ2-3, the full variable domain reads SQTIHQWPATLVQPVGSPLSLECTVEGTSNPNLYWYRQAAGRGLQLLFYSVGIGQISSEVPQNLSASRPQDRQFILSSKKLLLSDSGFYLCAWSVSGRGTDTQYFGPGTRLTVL.

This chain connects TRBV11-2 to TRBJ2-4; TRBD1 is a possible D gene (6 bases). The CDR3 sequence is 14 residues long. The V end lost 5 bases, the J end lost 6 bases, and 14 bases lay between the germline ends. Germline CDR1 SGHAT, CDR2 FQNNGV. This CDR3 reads CASSHRDGGNIQYF. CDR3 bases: TGTGCCAGCAGCCACAGGGATGGTGGAAACATTCAGTACTTC.

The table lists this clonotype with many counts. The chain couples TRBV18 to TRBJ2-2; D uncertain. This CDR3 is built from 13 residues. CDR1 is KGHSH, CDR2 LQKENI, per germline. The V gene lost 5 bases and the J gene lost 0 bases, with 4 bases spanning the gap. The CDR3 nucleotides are TGTGCCAGCTCATCCTCGAACACCGGGGAGCTGTTTTTT. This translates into CASSSSNTGELFF.

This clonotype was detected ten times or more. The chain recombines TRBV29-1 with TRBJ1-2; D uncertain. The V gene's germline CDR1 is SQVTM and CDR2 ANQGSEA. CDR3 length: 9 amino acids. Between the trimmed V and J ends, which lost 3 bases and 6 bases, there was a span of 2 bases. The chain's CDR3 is CSVEDGYTF. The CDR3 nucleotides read TGCAGCGTTGAGGATGGCTACACCTTC.

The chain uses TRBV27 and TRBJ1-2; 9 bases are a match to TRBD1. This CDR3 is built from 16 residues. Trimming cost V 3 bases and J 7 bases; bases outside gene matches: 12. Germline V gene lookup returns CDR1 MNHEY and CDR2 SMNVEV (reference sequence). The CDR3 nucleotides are TGTGCCAGCAGTTTTTCACCCCGGGACAGGGTAACTGGCTACACCTTC. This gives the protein CASSFSPRDRVTGYTF.